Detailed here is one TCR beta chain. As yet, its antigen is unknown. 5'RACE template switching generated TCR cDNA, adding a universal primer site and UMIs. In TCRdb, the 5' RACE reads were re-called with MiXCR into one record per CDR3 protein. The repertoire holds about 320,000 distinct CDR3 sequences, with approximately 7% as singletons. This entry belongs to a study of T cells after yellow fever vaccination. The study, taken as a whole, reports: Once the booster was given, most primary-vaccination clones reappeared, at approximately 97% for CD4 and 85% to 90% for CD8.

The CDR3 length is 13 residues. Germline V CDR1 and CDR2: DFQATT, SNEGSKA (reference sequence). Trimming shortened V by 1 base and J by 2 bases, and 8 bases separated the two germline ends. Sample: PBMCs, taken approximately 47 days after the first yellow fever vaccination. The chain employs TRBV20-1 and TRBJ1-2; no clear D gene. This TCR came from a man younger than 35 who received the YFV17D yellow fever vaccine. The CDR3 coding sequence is TGCAGTGCTAGAGTTCGAGGGAACTATGGCTACACCTTC. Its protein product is CSARVRGNYGYTF.